Below are 31 T cell receptor beta chains sequenced from a single sample in a study of control samples from healthy donors and cancer patients. Libraries were prepared by immunoSEQ multiplex PCR; TCRdb keeps only in-frame clonotypes and omits some of them. The data show about 55,000 clones, 88% seen once. Sequences were obtained from blood. These receptors originate from a man in his forties or fifties in good health.

The chain couples TRBV19 to TRBJ1-1; D might be TRBD1 (5 bases). Germline CDR1 LNHDA, CDR2 SQIVND (reference sequence). The CDR3 totals 14 residues. The ends were cut back, 5 bases at V and 1 base at J, with 11 bases in the middle. CDR3 residues: CASSHRTANTEAFF. The CDR3, as DNA: TGTGCCAGTAGTCACAGGACCGCGAACACTGAAGCTTTCTTT.

This clone was found a few times. This chain links TRBV2 with TRBJ2-5, with D unclear. V was clipped by 1 base and J by 5 bases, with 8 bases between them. The CDR3 is 13 amino acids. Germline lookup yields CDR1 SNHLY and CDR2 FYNNEI. This chain's CDR3 is CASSEVGYETQYF. CDR3 bases: TGTGCCAGCAGTGAAGTAGGGTATGAGACCCAGTACTTC.

The chain is built from TRBV5-1 and TRBJ2-7; 9 nucleotides agree with TRBD2. From germline, CDR1 is SGHRS and CDR2 YFSETQ. After removal of 6 bases from V and 7 bases from J, the junction contained 11 bases not matched to a gene. The CDR3 covers 14 residues. CDR3 in amino acids: CASKNGLATREQYF. The CDR3 DNA is TGCGCCAGCAAGAATGGACTAGCGACACGTGAGCAGTACTTC.

The rearrangement links TRBV9 to TRBJ1-5; a possible D gene is TRBD1 (6 bases). Germline CDR1 reads SGDLS; CDR2 reads YYNGEE. The CDR3 length is 15 residues. V was cut by 3 bases and J by 4 bases, with 14 bases left in between. CDR3 sequence: CASSDGTSSNQPQHF. The CDR3 bases are TGTGCCAGCAGCGACGGGACATCCTCTAATCAGCCCCAGCATTTT. The full variable domain, rest sourced from reference TRBV9 and TRBJ1-5, is DSGVTQTPKHLITATGQRVTLRCSPRSGDLSVYWYQQSLDQGLQFLIQYYNGEERAKGNILERFSAQQFPDLHSELNLSSLELGDSALYFCASSDGTSSNQPQHFGDGTRLSIL.

This clone was seen a single time. V and J are TRBV12-5 and TRBJ2-3, with D possibly matching TRBD2 (5 bases). Trimming removed 1 base from V and 1 base from J, with 9 bases in between. Germline V lookup: CDR1 LGHNT, CDR2 FRNRAP. This CDR3 is 15 amino acids long. DNA of the CDR3: TGTGCTAGTGGTTTGGGGCTAGCCCGCACAGATACGCAGTATTTT. This translates into CASGLGLARTDTQYF.

The J gene is TRBJ2-7, the V gene TRBV25-1; no firm D call. Trimming left V 0 bases short and J 2 bases short, with 11 bases between. Germline CDR1 and CDR2: MGHDK and SYGVNS. CDR3 length: 15 amino acids. CDR3 loop: CASSEYSGGTYEQYF. In DNA form, the CDR3 reads TGTGCCAGCAGTGAATATAGTGGCGGAACCTACGAGCAGTACTTC.

Turning to this clone: This sample includes further DNA sequences coding for the same CDR3. The chain links TRBV5-1 to TRBJ2-2, with 7 bases fitting TRBD1. Germline CDR1 reads SGHRS; CDR2 reads YFSETQ. The trim removed 0 bases at V and 1 base at J, leaving 3 bases unmatched. This CDR3 is 16 amino acids long. DNA for the CDR3: TGCGCCAGCAGCTTGGTGGGGACAGTGAACACCGGGGAGCTGTTTTTT. The encoded protein is CASSLVGTVNTGELFF.

This sequence joins TRBV11-3 and TRBJ1-1, with no clear D. CDR3 length: 14 residues. V shed 0 bases and J shed 5 bases, with 10 bases lying between them. CDR1 SGHNT and CDR2 YENEEA come from the germline V gene. CDR3 in DNA: TGTGCCAGCAGCTTAGAAGCTGGGCGAACTGAAGCTTTCTTT. Protein: CASSLEAGRTEAFF.

The genes are TRBV6-4 and TRBJ2-2; D is unresolved. The CDR3 length is 14 residues. The germline gives CDR1 MRHNA, CDR2 SNTAGT. Between the trimmed V and J ends, which lost 8 bases and 1 base, there was a span of 11 bases. The CDR3 nucleotides are TGTGCCAGCTCAAGGACGGGGAACACCGGGGAGCTGTTTTTT. Amino acid sequence: CASSRTGNTGELFF.

For this clone: Mismatch with germline at one junction end may stem from a read error. The chain couples TRBV18 to TRBJ2-2; D is uncertain. CDR1 is KGHSH and CDR2 is LQKENI in the germline V gene. There are 16 residues in the CDR3. CDR3 loop: CTSSPPRANNTGELFF. CDR3 nucleotide sequence: TGTACCAGCTCACCACCTAGGGCGAACAACACCGGGGAGCTGTTTTTT.

This chain uses TRBV11-1 with TRBJ2-1, with 15 bases identical to TRBD2. Losses at the gene ends were 4 bases for V and 9 bases for J; bases not matched to a gene: 4. Germline loops: CDR1 SGHAT, CDR2 FQDESV (reference sequence). The CDR3 covers 15 residues. This CDR3 is CASSSGLAGGFEQFF. CDR3 bases: TGTGCCAGCAGCTCGGGACTAGCGGGAGGTTTTGAGCAGTTCTTC.

J is TRBJ1-1 and V is TRBV28; D is ambiguous. The germline V gene encodes CDR1 MDHEN and CDR2 SYDVKM. V gave up 5 bases and J gave up 0 bases, with 13 bases separating them. The CDR3 consists of 15 residues. CDR3 DNA sequence: TGTGCCAGCAGTAGCACCGGGTCCATGAACACTGAAGCTTTCTTT. Its protein product is CASSSTGSMNTEAFF. Looking up the rest from reference TRBV28 and TRBJ1-1 gives the full variable domain: DVKVTQSSRYLVKRTGEKVFLECVQDMDHENMFWYRQDPGLGLRLIYFSYDVKMKEKGDIPEGYSVSREKKERFSLILESASTNQTSMYLCASSSTGSMNTEAFFGQGTRLTVV.

The rearrangement joins TRBV5-8 to TRBJ2-5; unclear D gene. The germline V and J ends were trimmed by 3 bases and 5 bases, with 11 bases remaining between them. This CDR3 contains 13 residues. Germline CDR1 is SGHTS and CDR2 is YDEGEE. DNA for the CDR3: TGTGCCAGCAGCTCCCCACCCCCGGAGACCCAGTACTTC. The encoded protein is CASSSPPPETQYF.

The chain couples TRBV13 to TRBJ1-4; D is ambiguous. There are 14 residues in the CDR3. V was trimmed by 2 bases and J by 2 bases, leaving 6 bases between them. CDR1 PRHDT and CDR2 FYEKMQ come from the germline V gene (reference sequence). Here the CDR3 reads CASSLMGTNEKLFF. CDR3 bases: TGTGCCAGCAGCTTAATGGGTACTAATGAAAAACTGTTTTTT.

The chain joins TRBV28 to TRBJ1-1, with a weak D call TRBD1 (6 bases). V lost 1 base to trimming and J lost 4 bases, with 10 bases between them. CDR3 size: 14 residues. CDR1 and CDR2 (germline): MDHEN, SYDVKM. The CDR3 DNA is TGTGCCAGCAGTTTATTACAGGGAGGCACTGAAGCTTTCTTT. Translating it yields CASSLLQGGTEAFF.

The chain combines TRBV6-5 with TRBJ1-1; TRBD1 agrees at 8 bases. Germline V lookup: CDR1 MNHEY, CDR2 SVGAGI. V gave up 4 bases and J gave up 4 bases; unmatched junction bases: 8. CDR3 size: 15 residues. CDR3 region: CASSSSTGGGTEAFF. The CDR3 region has the DNA TGTGCCAGCAGTTCCTCTACAGGGGGTGGCACTGAAGCTTTCTTT.

The V and J genes are TRBV18 and TRBJ2-3; maybe TRBD2 (7 bases). The CDR3 runs to 18 residues. With 3 bases removed from V and 2 bases from J, the gap between germline ends came to 21 bases. The germline V gene encodes CDR1 KGHSH and CDR2 LQKENI. The CDR3 DNA is TGTGCCAGCTCACCTCGGCTAGCGGCCAGGGGAAACACAGATACGCAGTATTTT. Its protein product is CASSPRLAARGNTDTQYF. Together with reference TRBV18 and TRBJ2-3, the CDR3 gives the full variable domain: NAGVMQNPRHLVRRRGQEARLRCSPMKGHSHVYWYRQLPEEGLKFMVYLQKENIIDESGMPKERFSAEFPKEGPSILRIQQVVRGDSAAYFCASSPRLAARGNTDTQYFGPGTRLTVL.

The rearrangement links TRBV30 to TRBJ2-7, with TRBD2 matching 7 bases. The CDR3 sequence is 12 residues long. With 2 bases clipped from V and 5 bases from J, the junction kept 3 bases outside the gene matches. CDR1 is GTSNPN, CDR2 SVGIG, per germline (reference sequence). CDR3 sequence (DNA): TGTGCCTGGAGTCCGAGCGGGAACGAGCAGTACTTC. Protein product: CAWSPSGNEQYF.

V usage is TRBV28 and J usage is TRBJ1-5; D is uncertain. This CDR3 comprises 11 residues. V was pared by 2 bases and J by 6 bases, with 2 bases between. Germline loops: CDR1 MDHEN, CDR2 SYDVKM. CDR3: CASSLSQPQHF. CDR3 nucleotides: TGTGCCAGCAGTTTAAGTCAGCCCCAGCATTTT. Complete variable domain (other parts from reference TRBV28 and TRBJ1-5): DVKVTQSSRYLVKRTGEKVFLECVQDMDHENMFWYRQDPGLGLRLIYFSYDVKMKEKGDIPEGYSVSREKKERFSLILESASTNQTSMYLCASSLSQPQHFGDGTRLSIL.

The J gene is TRBJ2-2, the V gene TRBV14; 8 bases match TRBD1. With 6 bases clipped from V and 5 bases from J, the junction kept 11 bases outside the gene matches. The CDR3 runs to 16 residues. Germline V lookup: CDR1 SGHDN, CDR2 FVKESK. The CDR3 loop is CASRKTQGAGTGELFF. In nucleotides, the CDR3 is TGTGCCAGCAGGAAGACGCAGGGGGCGGGTACCGGGGAGCTGTTTTTT. The full variable domain, in which reference TRBV14 and TRBJ2-2 provide the parts outside the CDR3, is EAGVTQFPSHSVIEKGQTVTLRCDPISGHDNLYWYRRVMGKEIKFLLHFVKESKQDESGMPNNRFLAERTGGTYSTLKVQPAELEDSGVYFCASRKTQGAGTGELFFGEGSRLTVL.

The V gene is TRBV11-3, the J gene TRBJ2-1; a weak D match, TRBD2 (6 bases). Between the trimmed V and J ends, which lost 6 bases and 4 bases, there was a span of 25 bases. There are 18 residues in the CDR3. The germline V gene has CDR1 SGHNT and CDR2 YENEEA. The CDR3 DNA reads as TGTGCCAGCAGTCTACCCCCGGACTATACCCGGGGGTACAATGAGCAGTTCTTC. Residues: CASSLPPDYTRGYNEQFF.

The V and J genes are TRBV18 and TRBJ2-3, with TRBD2 identical over 9 bases. CDR3 size: 16 residues. CDR1 is KGHSH and CDR2 is LQKENI in the germline V gene. J lost 2 bases, V lost 2 bases, and 5 bases had no gene match. CDR3 in DNA: TGTGCCAGCTCACCAATGACTAGCGGAGACACAGATACGCAGTATTTT. This encodes CASSPMTSGDTDTQYF. Drawing the rest from reference TRBV18 and TRBJ2-3, the complete variable domain is NAGVMQNPRHLVRRRGQEARLRCSPMKGHSHVYWYRQLPEEGLKFMVYLQKENIIDESGMPKERFSAEFPKEGPSILRIQQVVRGDSAAYFCASSPMTSGDTDTQYFGPGTRLTVL.

The gene calls are TRBV6-5 and TRBJ1-5; D may be TRBD1 (6 bases). The CDR3 consists of 15 residues. Germline CDR1 is MNHEY and CDR2 is SVGAGI. With 5 bases removed from V and 7 bases from J, the gap between germline ends came to 18 bases. The CDR3 coding sequence is TGTGCCAGCAGTCTCGGGGGACAACGAGGGCAGCCCCAGCATTTT. This gives the protein CASSLGGQRGQPQHF.

This clone turned up a few times. In nucleotides, the CDR3 is TGTGCCAGCTCACCGGGACTAGCGGGGTACAATGAGCAGTTCTTC. Translating gives CASSPGLAGYNEQFF. The gene calls are TRBV18 and TRBJ2-1; TRBD2 matches at 13 bases. Germline V gene lookup returns CDR1 KGHSH and CDR2 LQKENI. The CDR3 sequence is 15 residues long. The junction had 0 bases not matched to a gene; V was cut back by 3 bases and J by 4 bases.

The CDR3: CASSYQRVRANTEAFF. CDR3 in DNA: TGTGCCAGCAGCTACCAACGGGTACGGGCAAACACTGAAGCTTTCTTT. The chain carries TRBV6-5 and TRBJ1-1; no definite D call. Germline V gene data show CDR1 as MNHEY and CDR2 as SVGAGI. V was shortened by 6 bases and J by 2 bases, with 19 bases between the two germline ends. The CDR3 runs to 16 residues.

This chain connects TRBV6-1 to TRBJ1-2; a weak D match, TRBD1 (6 bases). V was cut by 3 bases and J by 1 base, with 12 bases left in between. Germline loops: CDR1 MNHNS, CDR2 SASEGT. This CDR3 has 15 residues. CDR3 sequence reads: CASSDIKGVNYGYTF. CDR3 nucleotide sequence: TGTGCCAGCAGTGATATAAAGGGGGTTAACTATGGCTACACCTTC.

The chain links TRBV27 to TRBJ1-5; D gene uncertain. This CDR3 has 13 amino acids. Germline V gene lookup returns CDR1 MNHEY and CDR2 SMNVEV (reference sequence). V was shortened by 3 bases and J by 11 bases, with 14 bases between the two germline ends. In DNA form, the CDR3 reads TGTGCCAGCAGTTTGGGCACCCTTGGGACCCAGCATTTT. It is translated as CASSLGTLGTQHF.

The chain links TRBV24-1 to TRBJ1-1; D may be TRBD1 (5 bases). V gave up 5 bases and J gave up 1 base, with 10 bases separating them. The V gene's germline CDR1 is KGHDR and CDR2 SFDVKD. CDR3 length equals 14 residues. Here the CDR3 DNA reads TGTGCCACCAGTGCCGCTGACAGGAACACTGAAGCTTTCTTT. Amino acid sequence: CATSAADRNTEAFF.

This chain uses TRBV6-2 or TRBV6-3 with TRBJ1-2, with 7 bases lining up with TRBD1. The CDR3 sequence is 14 residues long. Losses at the gene ends were 0 bases for V and 4 bases for J; bases not matched to a gene: 2. The germline V gene encodes CDR1 MNHEY and CDR2 SVGEGT. CDR3 sequence (DNA): TGTGCCAGCAGTTACTCGGGGGACAGCTATGGCTACACCTTC. This codes for CASSYSGDSYGYTF.

This CDR3 reads CASSRRKTGEAGNTIYF. CDR3 sequence (DNA): TGTGCCAGCAGCAGGCGAAAAACAGGGGAGGCTGGAAACACCATATATTTT. This chain joins TRBV21-1 and TRBJ1-3; TRBD1 is the table's D call, not checked against the DNA. TRBV21-1 is a pseudogene segment. The CDR3 runs to 17 residues.

The chain links TRBV4-1 to TRBJ2-7; D is unclear. V was clipped by 0 bases and J by 6 bases, with 12 bases between them. Germline CDR1 MGHRA, CDR2 YSYEKL. This CDR3 comprises 14 residues. CDR3 sequence reads: CASSQDFATREQYF. The CDR3 DNA follows: TGCGCCAGCAGCCAAGATTTCGCGACGCGCGAGCAGTACTTC.